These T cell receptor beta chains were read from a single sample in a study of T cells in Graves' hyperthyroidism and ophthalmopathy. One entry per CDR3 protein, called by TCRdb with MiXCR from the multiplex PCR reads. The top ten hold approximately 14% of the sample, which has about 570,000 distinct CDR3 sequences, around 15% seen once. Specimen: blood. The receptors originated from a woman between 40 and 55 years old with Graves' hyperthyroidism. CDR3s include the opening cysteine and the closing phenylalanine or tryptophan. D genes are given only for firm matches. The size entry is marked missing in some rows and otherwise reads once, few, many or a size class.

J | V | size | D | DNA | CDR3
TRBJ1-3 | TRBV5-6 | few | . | TGTGCCAGCAGCTTCGACTCGGGCCCCGGGGGAAACACCATATATTTT | CASSFDSGPGGNTIYF
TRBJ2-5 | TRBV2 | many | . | TGTGCCAGCAGTGACGTCGAGACCCAGTACTTC | CASSDVETQYF
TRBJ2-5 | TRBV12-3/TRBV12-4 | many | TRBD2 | TGTGCCAGCAGTCCCCCGGGGGGTAGCGAGACCCAGTACTTC | CASSPPGGSETQYF
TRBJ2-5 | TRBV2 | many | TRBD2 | TGTGCCAGAAGCACCGGACTAGCAGAAGAGACCCAGTACTTC | CARSTGLAEETQYF
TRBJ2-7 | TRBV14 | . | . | TGTGCCAGCAGCCAGTTCCCCGGGTCCTTGTTCTACGAGCAGTACTTC | CASSQFPGSLFYEQYF
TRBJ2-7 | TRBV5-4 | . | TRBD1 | TGTGCCAGCAGCCCCCCGGGACAGGGTGTGTACGAGCAGTACTTC | CASSPPGQGVYEQYF
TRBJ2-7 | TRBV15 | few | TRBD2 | TGTGCCACCAGCAGAGTGGAGGGTTCCTCGACCGGGACTACCGCCGGAACCTACGAGCAGTACTTC | CATSRVEGSSTGTTAGTYEQYF
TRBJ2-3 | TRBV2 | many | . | TGTGCCAGCCTAGCGACCGCGAGGACAGATACGCAGTATTTT | CASLATARTDTQYF
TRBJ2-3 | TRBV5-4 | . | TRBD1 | TGTGCCAGCAGCCCTGGACAGGGCGCCCTGGGAGATACGCAGTATTTT | CASSPGQGALGDTQYF
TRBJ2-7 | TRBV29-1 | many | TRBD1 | TGCAGCGTTGAAGGTGCCGGGACAGACTACGAGCAGTACTTC | CSVEGAGTDYEQYF
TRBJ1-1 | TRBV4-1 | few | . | TGCGCCAGCAGCCAAGTGAAGGACAGAGCTTTCTTT | CASSQVKDRAFF
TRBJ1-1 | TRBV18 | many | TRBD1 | TGTGCCAGCTCACCAGCCGGGACAGGGAACACTGAAGCTTTCTTT | CASSPAGTGNTEAFF
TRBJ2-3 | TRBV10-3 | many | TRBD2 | TGTGCCATCAGTGACCGACTAGCGGGAGTCGGTACAGATACGCAGTATTTT | CAISDRLAGVGTDTQYF
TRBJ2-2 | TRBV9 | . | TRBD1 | TGTGCCAGCAGCGGCGGGACAGGGGTAGGCACCGGGGAGCTGTTTTTT | CASSGGTGVGTGELFF
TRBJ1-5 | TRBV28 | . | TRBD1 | TGTGCCAGCAGTTTCGACTCAGGGGGACAGCCCCAGCATTTT | CASSFDSGGQPQHF
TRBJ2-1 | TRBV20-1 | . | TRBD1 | TGCAGTGGAGGCCAGGGACAGGAGAACAATGAGCAGTTCTTC | CSGGQGQENNEQFF
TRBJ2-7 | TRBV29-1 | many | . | TGCAGCGTTGCAGACAACTCCTACGAGCAGTACTTC | CSVADNSYEQYF
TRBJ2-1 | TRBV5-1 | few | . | TGCGCCAGCAGCTTGGTGGCTACGGAGCAGTTCTTC | CASSLVATEQFF
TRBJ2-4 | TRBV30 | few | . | TGTGCCTGGAGTGAGAAGGTTGTAGCCAAAAACATTCAGTACTTC | CAWSEKVVAKNIQYF
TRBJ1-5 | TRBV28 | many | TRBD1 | TGTGCCAGCAGTCTCGGACAGGGAAAACAGCCCCAGCATTTT | CASSLGQGKQPQHF
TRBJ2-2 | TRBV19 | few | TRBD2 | TGTGCCAGTTCCACTAGCGGGAGGGCCAAATTTACCGGGGAGCTGTTTTTT | CASSTSGRAKFTGELFF
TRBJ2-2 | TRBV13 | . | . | TGTGCCAGCAGCCCTCAATTGAACACCGGGGAGCTGTTTTTT | CASSPQLNTGELFF
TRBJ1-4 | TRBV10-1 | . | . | TGCGCCAACCGGGACACAAATGAAAAACTGTTTTTT | CANRDTNEKLFF
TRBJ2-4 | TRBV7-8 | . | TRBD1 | TGTGCCAGCAGCTTAGAAGACAGGGGGGTCCAAAACATTCAGTACTTC | CASSLEDRGVQNIQYF
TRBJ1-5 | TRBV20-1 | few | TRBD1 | TGCAGTGCTACCCTGACAGGGTTGGGCAATCAGCCCCAGCATTTT | CSATLTGLGNQPQHF
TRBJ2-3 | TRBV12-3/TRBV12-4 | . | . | TGTGCCAGCAGTGAGACAAAAGATACGCAGTATTTT | CASSETKDTQYF
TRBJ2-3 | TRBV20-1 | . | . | TGCAGTGCTAGAGATCTGGTGCTATCCACAGATACGCAGTATTTT | CSARDLVLSTDTQYF
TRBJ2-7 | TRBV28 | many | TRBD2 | TGTGCCAGCAGCCGGGGACTAGCGGGAGGGTCCCCCTACGAGCAGTACTTC | CASSRGLAGGSPYEQYF
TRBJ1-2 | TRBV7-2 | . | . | TGTGCCAGCAGCCCAGGAGACACTATAGCAGCGAGTACCTTC | CASSPGDTIAASTF
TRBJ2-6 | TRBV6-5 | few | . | TGTGCCAGCAGTTACAGGATGGGTTCCTCTGGGGCCAACGTCCTGACTTTC | CASSYRMGSSGANVLTF
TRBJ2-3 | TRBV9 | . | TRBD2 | TGTGCCAGCAGCGTAGCGACTAGCGGGATCACAGATACGCAGTATTTT | CASSVATSGITDTQYF
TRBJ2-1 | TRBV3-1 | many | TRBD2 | TGTGCCAGCAGCCTTGAGAGCGGGAGTTACAATGAGCAGTTCTTC | CASSLESGSYNEQFF
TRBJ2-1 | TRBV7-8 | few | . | TGTGCCAGCAGGGACGGGATTGGGGGTGAGCAGTTCTTC | CASRDGIGGEQFF
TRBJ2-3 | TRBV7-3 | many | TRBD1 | TGTGCCAGCAGCACCGGACAGGGGGATACGCAGTATTTT | CASSTGQGDTQYF
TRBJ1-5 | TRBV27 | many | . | TGTGCCAGCAGTTTTGTGGGGTTGGGCAATCAGCCCCAGCATTTT | CASSFVGLGNQPQHF
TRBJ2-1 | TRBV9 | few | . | TGTGCCAGCAGCGTAGTCGGGAGCTACAATGAGCAGTTCTTC | CASSVVGSYNEQFF
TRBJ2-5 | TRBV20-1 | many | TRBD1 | TGCAGTGCCCCGGACAGGCTAGGAGAGACCCAGTACTTC | CSAPDRLGETQYF
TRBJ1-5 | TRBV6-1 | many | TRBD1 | TGTGCCAGCAACCCCGGACAGGGGGGGAATCAGCCCCAGCATTTT | CASNPGQGGNQPQHF
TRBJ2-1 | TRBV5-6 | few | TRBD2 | TGTGCCAGCAGTATGAGGCTAGCGGGGGACCTCGATGAGCAGTTCTTC | CASSMRLAGDLDEQFF
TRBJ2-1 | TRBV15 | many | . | TGTGCCACCAGCAGAGATTCGCTTGTTGATGAGCAGTTCTTC | CATSRDSLVDEQFF
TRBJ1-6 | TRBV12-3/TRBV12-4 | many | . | TGTGCCAGCAGGTTCGACGAATATAATTCACCCCTCCACTTT | CASRFDEYNSPLHF
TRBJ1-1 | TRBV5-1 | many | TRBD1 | TGCGCCAGCAGCTTGACAGGGGATCGGAACACTGAAGCTTTCTTT | CASSLTGDRNTEAFF
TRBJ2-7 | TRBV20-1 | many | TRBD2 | TGCAGTGCTGCGACTAGCCGAGCCTACGAGCAGTACTTC | CSAATSRAYEQYF